This T cell receptor (beta chain) was documented in a study of blood T cells in healthy people across ages. Study-level findings and limits: Roughly linear declines in TCR beta diversity per million T cells occurred with age.

With a J-beta primer mix and a sample-barcoded 5' primer, a second PCR ran about 6 to 11 cycles. TCRdb reanalysed the 5' RACE reads using MiXCR and keeps one entry per CDR3 protein. This sample yields more than 450,000 distinct CDR3 sequences, of which around 27% are seen a single time; approximately 3.6% belongs to the top ten. In the case of this clonotype: Its antigen remains unknown.

The data also belong to a second study, concerning T cells of mothers and their children. This second report adds: A second PCR was performed with the M1S primer. This primer added sample barcodes and 2-4 random nucleotides. Detection yielded no persistent microchimeric T cell clones.

The specimen sequenced was blood. The source is a boy between 2 and 10 years old in good health.

As DNA, the CDR3 is TGTGCCAGCAGCTTAGATGGAGGGCGTGAGGGAAACACCATATATTTT. It codes for CASSLDGGREGNTIYF. The rearrangement joins TRBV7-9 to TRBJ1-3; no clear D. The ends were cut back, 1 base at V and 4 bases at J, with 14 bases in the middle. The germline V gene has CDR1 SEHNR and CDR2 FQNEAQ (reference sequence). The CDR3 consists of 16 residues.